This T cell receptor beta chain originates from a study of blood T cell repertoires in COVID-19. Study information: Donors in the United States, Italy and Spain gave samples during acute or convalescent COVID-19.

Per the original data handling: Quantification of nucleated cells was approximated via reference gene primer amplification. The table came from immunoSEQ multiplex PCR; TCRdb's copy has only in-frame clones and leaves some out. V, J and clone size are those of that table, while D and trimming were read from the DNA. Counted here are approximately 240,000 clones, less than 90% occurring once; the ten biggest clones make up around 18%. V was trimmed by 2 bases and J by 4 bases, leaving 8 bases between them. The CDR3 spans 13 residues. Germline CDR1 SGHDN, CDR2 FVKESK. The chain employs TRBV14 and TRBJ1-1; tentatively, D is TRBD1 (5 bases). This clonotype was sampled from a woman of 80 years or more with active or convalescent COVID-19. The sequenced sample consisted of peripheral blood. CDR3 sequence reads: CASSQQGGTEAFF. The CDR3 region has the DNA TGTGCCAGCAGCCAACAGGGTGGCACTGAAGCTTTCTTT.